This T cell receptor beta chain stems from a study of cytomegalovirus exposure and HLA in healthy donors (dated by TCRdb to about 2017). In the study overall: An earlier analysis of 587 of the donors reported about 260 Gb of sequence data and around 100 million unique TCR beta sequences obtained from some 170 million T cells. Donor age, sex, ethnicity and CMV serostatus were collected together with the repertoire data. The number of typed donors differed by locus: about 620-640 for A, B, C, DRB1 and DQB1; roughly 510 for DQA1; approximately 610 for DPA1; and some 450 for DPB1. In the later analysis, no new phenotypic data were used to find candidate immune exposures; instead, reliance was placed on TCR beta sequences and their occurrence across donors. Roughly 300 gigabases of sequencing data and 70 million to 85 million unique TCR sequences were included in an early release covering 550 to 800 HLA-typed donors. To study patterns of TCR occurrence, a later analysis re-analyzed previously published TCR beta repertoires from 666 donors and added high-resolution HLA genotyping. The study profiled the T cell repertoires of some 610 subjects by immunosequencing and related them to cytomegalovirus serostatus. High-throughput TCR immunosequencing, statistical association of individual TCRs with disease status, and machine learning were combined to predict cytomegalovirus infection status. Besides the first cohort of roughly 640 subjects, a separate validation cohort made up of roughly 130 different subjects was used. HLA typing included class I and class II loci at four-digit resolution. Among a few hundred genotyped donors of the cohort, an average of 235,054 unique TCR beta nucleotide sequences were sequenced per donor, roughly 20% of them non-productive. About five DR-DQ haplotypes were treated as single units for association and clustering because of strong linkage in the cohort. The study was designed to test whether signatures of past pathogen exposure could be identified by cataloging public T cell receptors. The genetic ancestry cluster associated with self-reported Caucasian donors included 80% to 90% of the approximately 430 genotyped donors. All discovery cohort repertoires had been generated using a single sequencing platform. A later genetic analysis used genome-wide SNP genotypes for about 60% of the roughly 700 donors, treating that subset as a discovery cohort. An earlier analysis of 587 of the donors applied high-throughput TCR beta sequencing to assess whether each TCR beta V gene segment acted as functional or pseudogenic. The investigation overall reported the following: The earlier analysis of approximately 590 of the donors excluded around 17 rarely observed V segments, including chromosome 9 orphons, because counts were too low. In a later genetic analysis, fewer N-insertions in productive TCRs were reported among donors in an Asian-associated ancestry cluster than the roughly 710-donor mean. An association between a missense DCLRE1C variant and V-gene and J-gene trimming of TCR beta chains was found in a later genetic analysis and replicated in an independent cohort. Linkage disequilibrium might explain the correlated functional status among segregating V segments, but an unknown experimental factor could not be ruled out. In this cohort, only TCR beta chains were sequenced, and detectable features were limited by the absence of alpha or paired-chain data. Some IMGT-functional V segments, including TRBV6-2 and TRBV6-3, could not be told apart with the 87-base-pair reads, so those segments were excluded. In a later analysis, several top co-occurrence clusters were reported to appear linked to parvovirus B19, influenza, CMV and Epstein-Barr virus. While some public TCRs were present in many individuals, most TCR sequences turned up only very rarely across donors. In a later analysis, the rate of TCR association differed among HLA loci, with DRB1 alleles having the most associated TCRs and HLA-C alleles having the fewest. The presence/absence analyses assumed that sequencing depth was roughly uniform across donors, and that assumption may not be true. The study listed approximately 150 TCR beta chains as associated with cytomegalovirus. The authors suggested that the approach could potentially be generalized to other disease states and immunological phenotypes. A group of highly shared sequence variants was considered likely to be a technical artifact of the sequencing pipeline. A few of the identified cytomegalovirus-associated TCR beta chains were confirmed in vitro to be specific for cytomegalovirus antigens. Strong co-occurrence of HLA alleles, especially DR and DQ, made assigning TCR associations to individual alleles difficult. A further reported finding was that TCR beta sequences accurately predicted the HLA-A and HLA-B alleles for most subjects in the first cohort. In a later analysis, most CMV-associated TCR beta chains were found to appear HLA-restricted, with HLA associations seemingly driven largely by CMV exposure. Immune exposure information for the cohort was limited to CMV serostatus. At a false discovery rate of 0.05, a later analysis linked 16,000 or so TCR beta sequences to specific HLA alleles. In both the original and validation cohorts, the classifier was reported to diagnose cytomegalovirus status with high specificity and sensitivity. Compared with equally common non-associated chains, HLA-associated TCR beta chains in a later analysis were more clonally expanded and had lower generation probabilities. Broadly in line with IMGT annotations, most TCR beta V segments showed up in productive rearrangements about 87% or about 30% of the time in an earlier analysis of several hundred of the donors. Because HLA typing was missing for some donors at each locus, association tests included only the typed subset.

Concerning this clone: Its binding antigen is unknown. Nothing much larger sits one base from this clone, and base qualities are not available.

The cohort comprised 670 or so healthy bone marrow donors. At the time of sampling, every cohort member was nominally healthy, though immune exposures that went unrecorded were likely present. The donor was CMV seropositive and was included in the group of approximately 300 seropositive cohort members. A peripheral blood sample was provided by each donor, and peripheral blood mononuclear cells were used for TCR beta sequencing. The Qiagen DNeasy Blood Extraction Kit was used to extract genomic DNA from the blood cell samples. Its CDR3 holds 16 amino acids, cysteine through phenylalanine. Only CDR3 DNA is held: 48 bases, read in frame from base 1. A distance of 15 bases separates the germline ends of V and J, which lose 0 bases and 3 bases respectively. For CDR1 and CDR2, the germline V gene lists MNHEY and SVGAGI. The library was built by means of the immunoSEQ multiplex PCR assay. A mixture of 60 forward primers for TCR Vbeta segments and 13 reverse primers for TCR Jbeta segments was used in the multiplex PCR. A multiplex PCR assay on genomic DNA amplified the CDR3 region of rearranged TCR beta genes. The Illumina HiSeq System was used to sequence the amplified TCR beta libraries as 87-base-pair reads. In the paper's pipeline: A later analysis tallied tens of millions of unique TCR beta chains across the 666 repertoires, and 10 million to 11 million of those chains were shared by two or more donors. Raw reads were error-corrected and collapsed into unique sequences by a nearest-neighbor algorithm in which closely related sequences were merged to remove PCR and sequencing errors. V, D and J gene segments were assigned by aligning CDR3 sequences to IMGT reference sequences. For a sequence to be retained, a match of at least six nucleotides was required to both a V gene segment and a J gene segment. A rearrangement was called productive if the CDR3 had no stop codons and remained in frame with V and J, and every other rearrangement was called non-productive. CDR3 was defined by IMGT convention, running from the second conserved V-encoded cysteine to the conserved J-encoded phenylalanine. In an earlier analysis of approximately 590 of the donors, sequences lacking an unambiguous match to a single V gene segment were excluded. In an earlier analysis of around 600 of the donors, V segments were called functional above 56.7% productive rearrangements and were called segregating when the between-donor standard deviation exceeded 5%. A statistical classification framework was built for diagnosing cytomegalovirus status from the catalog of TCR beta chain sequences. V and J gene assignment, in a later analysis, came from comparing TCR nucleotide sequences with IMGT/GENE-DB human TR gene sequences. A later analysis assigned CDR3 sequences and most-parsimonious VDJ recombination scenarios with the TCRdist pipeline. In a later analysis, every TCR beta chain was defined by the combination of its CDR3 amino acid sequence and its V-gene family, and reads without a unique V-gene family were dropped. As a way to deal with suspected cross-contamination and a sequencing artifact, a later analysis dropped more than 500 nucleotide sequences that were highly shared and had low generation probability. For each public chain, a later analysis derived a clonal expansion index from normalized ranks of inferred template counts within each repertoire. In a later analysis, generation probabilities were computed with a VDJ recombination model fitted to out-of-frame rearrangements, and the resulting probabilities were checked against IGoR. A later analysis scored TCR-TCR, TCR-HLA and TCR-CMV co-occurrence with hypergeometric tests, applying a repertoire-size bias correction to TCR pairs. In a later analysis, false discovery rates were estimated by permuting HLA or CMV assignments 20 times. In a later analysis, co-occurring TCRs were grouped using DBSCAN, and TCRdist sequence similarity was added for clustering within HLA-allele-positive subsets. For co-occurrence clustering, repertoires with fewer than 30,000 or more than 120,000 public chains were excluded, along with 5 or 6 repertoires with anomalous nucleotide sharing. What TCRdb holds here is the immuneACCESS table cut down to in-frame rearrangements. Part of the clones is not present; checked against another copy, under half of the missing clones reflect an unresolved V gene, and the others are unexplained. V, J and clone size are those of that table, while D and trimming were read from the DNA. The table for this sample lists tens of thousands of clones; 75% to 90% of them were counted only once. Around an eighth of the sample rests with the top ten.

Material for sequencing was PBMCs. The receptor was derived from a woman aged 25 to 39 in good health and CMV-seropositive. Recombination joined TRBV6-5 with TRBJ2-7, with the D gene not confidently named. The sequence in DNA is TGTGCCAGCAGTTACTCGAGCCCTATTGCCTTCTACGAGCAGTACTTC. Its coded protein is CASSYSSPIAFYEQYF.